These 8 T cell receptor beta chains were sequenced from one sample in a study of T cell repertoires in cytomegalovirus infection. These TCRs' antigens remain unknown. Each CDR3 protein is one row after TCRdb ran MiXCR on the reads. This sample has 650,000 to 850,000 distinct CDR3 sequences, with roughly 29% found just once. Sequencing was performed on cultured CD8+ T cells from PBMCs, taken from culture after CMV antigen stimulation. The origin of the receptors is a human donor in good health (CMV status not recorded). Some clones in this sample may be carry-over from other donors' samples.

V and J are TRBV19 and TRBJ1-2; D not certain. Trimming stripped 1 base from V and 4 bases from J, with 16 bases between. CDR1 and CDR2 (germline): LNHDA, SQIVND (reference sequence). The CDR3 has 16 residues. The CDR3 DNA reads as TGTGCCAGTAGTATAGGATGGGCGGAACTTCTCTATGGCTACACCTTC. This encodes CASSIGWAELLYGYTF.

The chain has TRBV7-4 and TRBJ1-1, with a weak D call TRBD1 (6 bases). Trimming cost V 3 bases and J 4 bases, with 18 bases left between them. Germline V lookup: CDR1 SGHVT, CDR2 SQSDAQ. This CDR3 is built from 16 residues. The DNA for the CDR3 is TGTGCCAGCAGCTTTCTCGAGGGGGGGCCGTCCACTGAAGCTTTCTTT. It translates to CASSFLEGGPSTEAFF.

This clonotype was seen at least ten times. This chain connects TRBV7-2 to TRBJ1-2; 8 bases map to TRBD1. J lost 6 bases, V lost 5 bases, and 11 bases had no gene match. Germline CDR1 SGHTA, CDR2 FQGNSA. This CDR3 region has 15 residues. CDR3 in amino acids: CASSGRQGAGNGYTF. CDR3 nucleotide sequence: TGTGCCAGCAGCGGGAGGCAGGGGGCAGGAAATGGCTACACCTTC.

As concerns this clonotype: A single base separates this from a much larger clone, so it may be a read error. V usage is TRBV7-3 and J usage is TRBJ2-3; D gene ambiguous. CDR3 size: 15 residues. Germline CDR1 is SGHTA and CDR2 is FQGTGA. The V and J ends lost 3 bases and 2 bases respectively, with 12 bases between them. As DNA, the CDR3 is TGTGCCAGCAGCTTGATATCGAGGCTCACAGATACGCAGTATTTT. This translates into CASSLISRLTDTQYF.

The rearrangement uses TRBV10-3 and TRBJ2-5; 8 nucleotides align to TRBD2. The ends lost 2 bases at V and 5 bases at J; junction bases unmatched: 7. This CDR3 comprises 15 residues. Looked up from germline, CDR1 is ENHRY and CDR2 is SYGVKD. CDR3 loop: CAISETGGPGETQYF. The CDR3 DNA is TGTGCCATCAGTGAGACGGGGGGGCCGGGGGAGACCCAGTACTTC.

The J gene is TRBJ1-2, the V gene TRBV3-1, with TRBD1 matching 8 bases. Losses at the gene ends were 4 bases for V and 8 bases for J; bases not matched to a gene: 12. The CDR3 loop spans 15 amino acids. CDR1 and CDR2 from the germline V gene are LGHDT and YNNKEL (reference sequence). The DNA of the CDR3 is TGTGCCAGCAGCCGGATCATGGACAGGGTTGAAGGCTACACCTTC. Translating gives CASSRIMDRVEGYTF. Using reference TRBV3-1 and TRBJ1-2 for the parts outside the CDR3, the full variable domain is DTAVSQTPKYLVTQMGNDKSIKCEQNLGHDTMYWYKQDSKKFLKIMFSYNNKELIINETVPNRFSPKSPDKAHLNLHINSLELGDSAVYFCASSRIMDRVEGYTFGSGTRLTVV.

V usage is TRBV12-5 and J usage is TRBJ1-2; D gene ambiguous. V gave up 1 base and J gave up 4 bases, with 10 bases separating them. The CDR3 loop spans 14 amino acids. The germline V gene has CDR1 LGHNT and CDR2 FRNRAP. Here the CDR3 DNA reads TGTGCTAGTGGTTTGGGGTCCGGACGCTATGGCTACACCTTC. This sequence encodes CASGLGSGRYGYTF.

The chain uses TRBV6-2 or TRBV6-3 and TRBJ2-1; a possible D gene is TRBD2 (6 bases). The V end lost 4 bases, the J end lost 0 bases, and 13 bases lay between the germline ends. Germline CDR1 is MNHEY and CDR2 is SVGEGT. The CDR3 extends over 16 amino acids. The CDR3 loop is CASSSLAVSSYNEQFF. For the CDR3, the DNA is TGTGCCAGCAGTTCTTTAGCGGTAAGCTCCTACAATGAGCAGTTCTTC.